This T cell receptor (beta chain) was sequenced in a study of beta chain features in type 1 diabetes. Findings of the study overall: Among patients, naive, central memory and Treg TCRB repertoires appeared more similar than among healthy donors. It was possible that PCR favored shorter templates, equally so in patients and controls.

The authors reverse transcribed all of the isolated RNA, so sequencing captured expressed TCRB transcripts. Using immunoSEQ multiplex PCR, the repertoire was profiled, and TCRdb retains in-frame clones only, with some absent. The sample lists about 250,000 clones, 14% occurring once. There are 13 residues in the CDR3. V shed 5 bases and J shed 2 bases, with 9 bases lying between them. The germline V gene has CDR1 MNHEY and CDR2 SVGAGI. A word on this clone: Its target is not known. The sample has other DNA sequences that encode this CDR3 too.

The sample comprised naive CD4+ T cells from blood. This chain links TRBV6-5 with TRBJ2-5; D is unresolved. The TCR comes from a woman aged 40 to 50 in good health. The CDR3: CASSRREQETQYF. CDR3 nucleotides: TGTGCCAGCAGTAGGAGAGAGCAAGAGACCCAGTACTTC.